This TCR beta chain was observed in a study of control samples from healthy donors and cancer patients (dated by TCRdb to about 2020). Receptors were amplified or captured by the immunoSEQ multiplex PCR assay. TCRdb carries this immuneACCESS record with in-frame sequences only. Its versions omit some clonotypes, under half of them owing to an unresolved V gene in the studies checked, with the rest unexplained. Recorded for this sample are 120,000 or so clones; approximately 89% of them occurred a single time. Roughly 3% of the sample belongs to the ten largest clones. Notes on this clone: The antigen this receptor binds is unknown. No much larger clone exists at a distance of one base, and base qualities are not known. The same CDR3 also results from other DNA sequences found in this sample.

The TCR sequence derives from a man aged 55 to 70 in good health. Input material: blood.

The bases are TGTGCCAGCAGCCTCGGACAGAACACTGAAGCTTTCTTT. This codes for CASSLGQNTEAFF. Recombination joined TRBV7-2 with TRBJ1-1; the D gene is perhaps TRBD1, on 5 matching bases. Cut back by 5 bases and 1 base, the V and J ends lie 8 bases apart. CDR1 and CDR2 were assigned from the germline V gene as SGHTA and FQGNSA. Its CDR3 holds 13 amino acids, cysteine through phenylalanine. Solely the CDR3 DNA is kept, with 39 bases framed from the first base.